The T cell receptor (beta chain) described here comes from a study of identical twins. V lost 6 bases to trimming and J lost 3 bases, with 12 bases between them. Germline-derived CDR1 and CDR2 are MGHDK and SYGVNS. This CDR3 is built from 13 residues. TCRdb re-called the 5' RACE reads with MiXCR, one entry per CDR3 protein. The table lists roughly 700,000 distinct CDR3 sequences, less than 10% of them singletons. In addition, the sample was reused for a study of yellow fever vaccine responses in identical twins.

The TCR sequence derives from a woman aged 18-29 years in good health. The sample consisted of PBMCs. The chain couples TRBV25-1 to TRBJ2-7; D might be TRBD1 (5 bases). CDR3 sequence reads: CASSPMGLYEQYF. The CDR3, as DNA: TGTGCCAGCAGCCCGATGGGGCTCTACGAGCAGTACTTC.